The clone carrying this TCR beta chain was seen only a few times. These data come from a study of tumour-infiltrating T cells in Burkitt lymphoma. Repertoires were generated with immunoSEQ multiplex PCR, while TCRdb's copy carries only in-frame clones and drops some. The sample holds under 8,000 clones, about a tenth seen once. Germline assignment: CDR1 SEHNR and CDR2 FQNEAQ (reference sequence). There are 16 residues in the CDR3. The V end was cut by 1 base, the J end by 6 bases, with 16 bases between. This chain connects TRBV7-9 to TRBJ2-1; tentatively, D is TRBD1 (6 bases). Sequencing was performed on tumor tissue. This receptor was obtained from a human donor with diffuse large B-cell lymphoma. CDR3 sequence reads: CASSLGILRRGNEQFF. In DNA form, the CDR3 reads TGTGCCAGCAGCTTAGGGATCTTGCGCAGGGGCAATGAGCAGTTCTTC.